This T cell receptor (beta chain) emerged from a study of blood T cell repertoires in COVID-19. Only in-frame clones appear in the TCRdb table, and some are missing; sequencing was by immunoSEQ multiplex PCR. This table holds 200,000 to 250,000 clones, roughly four fifths found once. The germline V gene has CDR1 LGHNT and CDR2 FRNRAP. This CDR3 comprises 16 residues. V was pared by 6 bases and J by 3 bases, with 18 bases between. This TCR was recovered from a man aged 35-49 years who had recovered from COVID-19. The sequencing sample was made of PBMCs or T cells enriched from blood (not recorded which). J is TRBJ2-1 and V is TRBV12-5; D possibly corresponds to TRBD2 (5 bases). CDR3 in amino acids: CASGSRRTQIYNEQFF. In DNA, the CDR3 is TGTGCTAGTGGCTCAAGGCGGACTCAGATCTACAATGAGCAGTTCTTC. The full variable domain, rest sourced from reference TRBV12-5 and TRBJ2-1, is DARVTQTPRHKVTEMGQEVTMRCQPILGHNTVFWYRQTMMQGLELLAYFRNRAPLDDSGMPKDRFSAEMPDATLATLKIQPSEPRDSAVYFCASGSRRTQIYNEQFFGPGTRLTVL.